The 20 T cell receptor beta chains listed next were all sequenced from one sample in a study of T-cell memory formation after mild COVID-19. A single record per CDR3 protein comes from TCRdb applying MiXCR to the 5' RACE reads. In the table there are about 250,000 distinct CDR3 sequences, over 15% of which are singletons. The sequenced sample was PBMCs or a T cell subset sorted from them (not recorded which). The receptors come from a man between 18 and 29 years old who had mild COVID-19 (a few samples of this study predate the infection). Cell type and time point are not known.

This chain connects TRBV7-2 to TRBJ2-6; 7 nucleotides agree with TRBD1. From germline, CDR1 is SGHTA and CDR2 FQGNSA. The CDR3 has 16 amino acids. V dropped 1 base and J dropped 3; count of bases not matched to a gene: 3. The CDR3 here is CASSLETGFGANVLTF. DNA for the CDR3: TGTGCCAGCAGCTTAGAGACAGGGTTTGGGGCCAACGTCCTGACTTTC.

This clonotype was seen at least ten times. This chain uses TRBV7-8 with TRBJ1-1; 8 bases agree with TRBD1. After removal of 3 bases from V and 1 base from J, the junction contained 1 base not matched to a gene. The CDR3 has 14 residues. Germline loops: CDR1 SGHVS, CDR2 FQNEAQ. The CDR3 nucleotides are TGTGCCAGCAGCTTTACAGGGGGGAACACTGAAGCTTTCTTT. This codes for CASSFTGGNTEAFF.

The CDR3 reads CASSSRQSGTEAFF. DNA of the CDR3: TGTGCCAGCAGCTCACGACAGAGTGGCACTGAAGCTTTCTTT. This chain joins TRBV7-9 and TRBJ1-1; a weak D match, TRBD1 (5 bases). In germline, CDR1 is SEHNR, CDR2 FQNEAQ (reference sequence). The V gene lost 4 bases and the J gene lost 4 bases, with 13 bases spanning the gap. CDR3 size: 14 residues.

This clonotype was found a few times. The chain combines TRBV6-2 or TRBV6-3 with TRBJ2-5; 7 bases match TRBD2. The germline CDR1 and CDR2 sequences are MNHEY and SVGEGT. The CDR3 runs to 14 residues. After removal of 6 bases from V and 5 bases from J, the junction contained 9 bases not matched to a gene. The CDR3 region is CASRGTGGWETQYF. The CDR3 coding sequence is TGTGCCAGCAGGGGCACGGGGGGTTGGGAGACCCAGTACTTC.

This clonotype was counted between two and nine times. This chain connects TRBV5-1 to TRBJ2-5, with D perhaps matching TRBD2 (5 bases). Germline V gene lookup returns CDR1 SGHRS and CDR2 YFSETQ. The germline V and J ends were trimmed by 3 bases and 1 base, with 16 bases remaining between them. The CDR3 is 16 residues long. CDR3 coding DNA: TGCGCCAGCAGCTCCCCCGGGAAGTGGACCCAAGAGACCCAGTACTTC. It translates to CASSSPGKWTQETQYF.

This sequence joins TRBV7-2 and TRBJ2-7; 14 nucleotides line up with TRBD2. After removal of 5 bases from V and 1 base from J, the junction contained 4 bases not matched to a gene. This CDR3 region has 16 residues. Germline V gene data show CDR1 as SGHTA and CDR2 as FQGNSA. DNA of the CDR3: TGTGCCAGCAGCCCGAGACTAGCGGGGGGGTCCTACGAGCAGTACTTC. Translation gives CASSPRLAGGSYEQYF.

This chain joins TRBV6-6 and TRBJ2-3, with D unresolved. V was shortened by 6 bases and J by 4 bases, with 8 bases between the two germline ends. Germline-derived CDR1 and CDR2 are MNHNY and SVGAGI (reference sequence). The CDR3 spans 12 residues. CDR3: CASSRNSDTQYF. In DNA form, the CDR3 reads TGTGCCAGCAGCCGTAATTCAGATACGCAGTATTTT.

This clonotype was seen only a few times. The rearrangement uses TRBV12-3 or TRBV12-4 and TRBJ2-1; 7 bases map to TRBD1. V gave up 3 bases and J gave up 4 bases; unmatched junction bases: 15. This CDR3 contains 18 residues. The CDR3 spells CASSFSLQGTALYNEQFF. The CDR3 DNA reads TGTGCCAGCAGTTTTAGTCTCCAGGGGACAGCGCTTTACAATGAGCAGTTCTTC.

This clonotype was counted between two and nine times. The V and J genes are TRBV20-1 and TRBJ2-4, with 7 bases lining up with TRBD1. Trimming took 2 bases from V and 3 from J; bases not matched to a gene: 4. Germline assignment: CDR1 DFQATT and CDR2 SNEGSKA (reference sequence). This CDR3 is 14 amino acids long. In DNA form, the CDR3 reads TGCAGTGCTAGATACAGGGGCGACAAAAACATTCAGTACTTC. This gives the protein CSARYRGDKNIQYF.

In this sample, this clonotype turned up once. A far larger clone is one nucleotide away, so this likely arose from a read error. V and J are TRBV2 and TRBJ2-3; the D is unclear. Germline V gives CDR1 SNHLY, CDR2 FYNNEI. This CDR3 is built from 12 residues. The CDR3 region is CAISPSTDTQYF. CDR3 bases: TGTGCCATCAGTCCCAGCACAGATACGCAGTATTTT.

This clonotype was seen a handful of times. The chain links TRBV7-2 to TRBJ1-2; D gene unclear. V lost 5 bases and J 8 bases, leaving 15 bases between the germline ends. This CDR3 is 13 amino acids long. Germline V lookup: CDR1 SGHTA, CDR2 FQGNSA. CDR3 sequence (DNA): TGTGCCAGCAGCGTAGGGTCGTGGAGGGGCTACACCTTC. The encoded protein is CASSVGSWRGYTF. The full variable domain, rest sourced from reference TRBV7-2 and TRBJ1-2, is GAGVSQSPSNKVTEKGKDVELRCDPISGHTALYWYRQSLGQGLEFLIYFQGNSAPDKSGLPSDRFSAERTGGSVSTLTIQRTQQEDSAVYLCASSVGSWRGYTFGSGTRLTVV.

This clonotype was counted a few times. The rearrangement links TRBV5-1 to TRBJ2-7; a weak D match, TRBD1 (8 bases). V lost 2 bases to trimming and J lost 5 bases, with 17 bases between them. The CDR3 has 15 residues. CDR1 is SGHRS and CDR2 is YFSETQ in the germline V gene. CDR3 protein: CASSLGQGGLDEQYV. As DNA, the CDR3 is TGCGCCAGCAGCTTAGGACAGGGAGGGTTGGACGAGCAGTACGTC.

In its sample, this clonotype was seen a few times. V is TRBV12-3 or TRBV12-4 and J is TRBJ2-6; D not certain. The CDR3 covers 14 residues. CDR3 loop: CVNGRHSGANVLTF. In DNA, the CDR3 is TGTGTAAATGGACGGCACTCTGGGGCCAACGTCCTGACTTTC.

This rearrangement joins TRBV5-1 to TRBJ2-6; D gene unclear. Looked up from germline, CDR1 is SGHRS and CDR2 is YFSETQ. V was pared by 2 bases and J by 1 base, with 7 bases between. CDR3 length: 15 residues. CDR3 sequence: CASSFTLSGANVLTF. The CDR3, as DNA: TGCGCCAGCAGCTTTACGTTGTCTGGGGCCAACGTCCTGACTTTC.

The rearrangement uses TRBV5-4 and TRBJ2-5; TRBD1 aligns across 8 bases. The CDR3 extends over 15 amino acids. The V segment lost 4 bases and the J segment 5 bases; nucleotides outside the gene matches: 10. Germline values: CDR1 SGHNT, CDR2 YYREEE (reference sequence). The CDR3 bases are TGTGCCAGCAGCAACCGGACAGGGTTTCGGGAGACCCAGTACTTC. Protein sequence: CASSNRTGFRETQYF. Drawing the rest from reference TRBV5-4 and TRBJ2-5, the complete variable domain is ETGVTQSPTHLIKTRGQQVTLRCSSQSGHNTVSWYQQALGQGPQFIFQYYREEENGRGNFPPRFSGLQFPNYSSELNVNALELDDSALYLCASSNRTGFRETQYFGPGTRLLVL.

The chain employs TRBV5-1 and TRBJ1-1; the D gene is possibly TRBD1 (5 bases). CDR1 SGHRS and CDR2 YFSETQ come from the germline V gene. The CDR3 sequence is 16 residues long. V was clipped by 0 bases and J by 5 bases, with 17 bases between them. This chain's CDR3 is CASSLEVRQGATEAFF. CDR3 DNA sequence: TGCGCCAGCAGCTTGGAAGTCCGGCAGGGCGCTACTGAAGCTTTCTTT.

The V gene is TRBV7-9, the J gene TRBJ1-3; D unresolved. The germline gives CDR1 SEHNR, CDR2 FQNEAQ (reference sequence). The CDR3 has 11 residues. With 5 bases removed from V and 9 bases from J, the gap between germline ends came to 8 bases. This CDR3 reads CASSGVVTIYF. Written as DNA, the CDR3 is TGTGCCAGCAGCGGGGTTGTCACCATATATTTT.

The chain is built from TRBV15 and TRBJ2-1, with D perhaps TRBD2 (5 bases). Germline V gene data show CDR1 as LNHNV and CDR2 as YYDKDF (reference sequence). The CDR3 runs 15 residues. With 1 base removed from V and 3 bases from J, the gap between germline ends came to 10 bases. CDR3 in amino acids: CATSRVGGSYNEQFF. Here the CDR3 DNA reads TGTGCCACCAGCAGAGTGGGTGGGAGCTACAATGAGCAGTTCTTC.

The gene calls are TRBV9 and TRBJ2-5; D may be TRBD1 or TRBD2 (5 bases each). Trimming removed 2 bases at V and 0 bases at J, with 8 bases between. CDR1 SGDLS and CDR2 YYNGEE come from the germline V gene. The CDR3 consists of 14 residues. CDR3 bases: TGTGCCAGCAGCGTGGGACCGCACCAAGAGACCCAGTACTTC. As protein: CASSVGPHQETQYF.

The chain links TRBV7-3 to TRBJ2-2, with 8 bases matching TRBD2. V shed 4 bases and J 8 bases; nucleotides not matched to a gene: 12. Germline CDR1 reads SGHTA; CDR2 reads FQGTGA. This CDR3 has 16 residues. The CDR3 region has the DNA TGTGCCAGCAGCTCCAGGACTAGCAGCCTCCGTGGGGAGCTGTTTTTT. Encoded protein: CASSSRTSSLRGELFF.